The rows below give T cell receptor beta chains drawn from one sample of a study of T cell responses to AZD1222 COVID-19 vaccine. Profiling relied on immunoSEQ multiplex PCR, and the TCRdb table lists in-frame clones only, not all of them. The sample includes 150,000 to 200,000 clones, under 95% of them seen just once. This material consisted of peripheral blood, taken on day 0 of AZD1222 vaccination. The receptors were gathered from an adult in good health. The CDR3 runs from the conserved cysteine through the conserved F or W. Fields, in order: D gene, V gene, J gene, clone size, CDR3 protein, CDR3 DNA. The D gene is left open where the match is weak. Clone size is stated in some rows and not others, as once, few, many or a class when expanded.

D gene: TRBD1
V gene: TRBV29-1
J gene: TRBJ1-2
clone size: once
CDR3 protein: CSVDRQGANYGYTF
CDR3 DNA: TGCAGCGTTGATCGACAGGGGGCTAACTATGGCTACACCTTC

D gene: NA
V gene: TRBV3-1/TRBV3-2
J gene: TRBJ1-2
clone size: NA
CDR3 protein: CASSQDPAAHYGYTF
CDR3 DNA: TGTGCCAGCAGCCAAGATCCGGCAGCCCACTATGGCTACACCTTC

D gene: TRBD2
V gene: TRBV7-8
J gene: TRBJ2-7
clone size: NA
CDR3 protein: CASSLRIGGSSSYEQYF
CDR3 DNA: TGTGCCAGCAGCTTACGGATTGGCGGGAGCTCATCCTACGAGCAGTACTTC

D gene: NA
V gene: TRBV28
J gene: TRBJ1-1
clone size: NA
CDR3 protein: CASSFENTEAFF
CDR3 DNA: TGTGCCAGCAGTTTTGAGAACACTGAAGCTTTCTTT

D gene: TRBD1
V gene: TRBV30
J gene: TRBJ1-1
clone size: NA
CDR3 protein: CAWSPGQGTLGAFF
CDR3 DNA: TGTGCCTGGAGCCCGGGACAGGGTACGCTAGGGGCTTTCTTT

D gene: TRBD1
V gene: TRBV10-3
J gene: TRBJ1-5
clone size: NA
CDR3 protein: CAIRGTGGTSNQPQHF
CDR3 DNA: TGTGCCATCAGAGGGACAGGGGGCACTAGCAATCAGCCCCAGCATTTT

D gene: NA
V gene: TRBV21-1
J gene: TRBJ2-1
clone size: NA
CDR3 protein: CASTSRELGVSYNEQFF
CDR3 DNA: TGTGCCAGCACCTCTAGGGAACTTGGGGTCTCCTACAATGAGCAGTTCTTC

D gene: NA
V gene: TRBV4-2
J gene: TRBJ2-7
clone size: NA
CDR3 protein: CASSQESHYPYEQYF
CDR3 DNA: TGTGCCAGCAGCCAAGAGAGCCATTACCCCTACGAGCAGTACTTC

D gene: NA
V gene: TRBV5-1
J gene: TRBJ2-6
clone size: NA
CDR3 protein: CASSVTGNSGANVLTF
CDR3 DNA: TGCGCCAGCAGCGTGACAGGAAACTCTGGGGCCAACGTCCTGACTTTC

D gene: TRBD1
V gene: TRBV4-3
J gene: TRBJ1-1
clone size: NA
CDR3 protein: CASSQEGYDRGPGAFF
CDR3 DNA: TGCGCCAGCAGCCAAGAGGGGTATGACAGGGGGCCGGGGGCTTTCTTT

D gene: NA
V gene: TRBV29-1
J gene: TRBJ2-3
clone size: NA
CDR3 protein: CSARTRFTDTQYF
CDR3 DNA: TGCAGCGCCCGCACAAGATTCACAGATACGCAGTATTTT

D gene: NA
V gene: TRBV11-2
J gene: TRBJ1-3
clone size: NA
CDR3 protein: CASSLGAGSGNTIYF
CDR3 DNA: TGTGCCAGCAGCTTAGGGGCAGGCTCTGGAAACACCATATATTTT

D gene: TRBD2
V gene: TRBV9
J gene: TRBJ2-1
clone size: NA
CDR3 protein: CASSVGPGGAAGSYNEQFF
CDR3 DNA: TGTGCCAGCAGCGTAGGCCCGGGGGGGGCGGCCGGCTCCTACAATGAGCAGTTCTTC

D gene: NA
V gene: TRBV30
J gene: TRBJ1-3
clone size: NA
CDR3 protein: CAWSDSGNTIYF
CDR3 DNA: TGTGCCTGGAGTGACAGCGGCAACACCATATATTTT

D gene: NA
V gene: TRBV10-2
J gene: TRBJ1-5
clone size: NA
CDR3 protein: CASSDGEGPVWHF
CDR3 DNA: TGCGCCAGCAGTGACGGAGAGGGGCCCGTGTGGCATTTT

D gene: NA
V gene: TRBV21-1
J gene: TRBJ2-7
clone size: NA
CDR3 protein: CASSKARGRYEQYF
CDR3 DNA: TGTGCCAGCAGCAAAGCGCGTGGGCGCTACGAGCAGTACTTC

D gene: NA
V gene: TRBV5-5
J gene: TRBJ1-6
clone size: NA
CDR3 protein: CASSLARITGSNSPLHF
CDR3 DNA: TGTGCCAGCAGTTTGGCCCGGATAACAGGGTCAAATTCACCCCTCCACTTT

D gene: NA
V gene: TRBV5-4
J gene: TRBJ1-1
clone size: NA
CDR3 protein: CASSSQGDTEAFF
CDR3 DNA: TGTGCCAGCAGCTCACAGGGTGACACTGAAGCTTTCTTT

D gene: NA
V gene: TRBV11-3
J gene: TRBJ2-2
clone size: NA
CDR3 protein: CASSLSQTGTGTGELFF
CDR3 DNA: TGTGCCAGCAGCTTATCTCAAACCGGGACGGGGACCGGGGAGCTGTTTTTT

D gene: TRBD1
V gene: TRBV9
J gene: TRBJ2-1
clone size: NA
CDR3 protein: CASSVLTGSPYNEQFF
CDR3 DNA: TGTGCCAGCAGCGTTTTGACAGGGAGCCCCTACAATGAGCAGTTCTTC

D gene: NA
V gene: TRBV2
J gene: TRBJ1-2
clone size: NA
CDR3 protein: CASRYSAAGYTF
CDR3 DNA: TGTGCCAGCAGGTATTCGGCGGCTGGCTACACCTTC